The rows below give T cell receptor beta chains drawn from one sample of a study of blood T cell repertoires in COVID-19. Data came from immunoSEQ multiplex PCR; TCRdb stores just in-frame clones and leaves some out. Of about 200,000 clones in the sample, around 87% were seen once. Material for sequencing was peripheral blood. These receptors all stem from a woman aged 45-60 years with COVID-19, enrolled during active disease. The CDR3 runs from the conserved cysteine through the conserved F or W. Fields, in order: J gene, clone size, D gene, V gene, CDR3 DNA, CDR3 protein. The D gene is left open where the match is weak. Size tells how often a clone was seen (once, few, many) or the class of an expanded clone, and some rows leave it out.

J gene: TRBJ1-2
clone size: once
D gene: .
V gene: TRBV7-2
CDR3 DNA: TGTGCCAGCACCGTTAGAAATAATCGACTTACCTATGGCTACACCTTC
CDR3 protein: CASTVRNNRLTYGYTF

J gene: TRBJ2-3
clone size: few
D gene: TRBD1
V gene: TRBV5-5
CDR3 DNA: TGTGCCAGCAGCTTAAGTTTGGGACAGGGAGAAGATACGCAGTATTTT
CDR3 protein: CASSLSLGQGEDTQYF

J gene: TRBJ2-3
clone size: .
D gene: TRBD1
V gene: TRBV4-1
CDR3 DNA: TGCGCCAGCAGCCGCTCATCCGACAGGGGCACAGATACGCAGTATTTT
CDR3 protein: CASSRSSDRGTDTQYF

J gene: TRBJ2-1
clone size: .
D gene: .
V gene: TRBV30
CDR3 DNA: TGTGCCTGGAGTATGGCAGCAGGTGAGCAGTTCTTC
CDR3 protein: CAWSMAAGEQFF

J gene: TRBJ1-5
clone size: .
D gene: .
V gene: TRBV7-2
CDR3 DNA: TGTGCCAGCAGCTTACAAACAGGGTCATCCCAGCCCCAGCATTTT
CDR3 protein: CASSLQTGSSQPQHF

J gene: TRBJ1-1
clone size: .
D gene: .
V gene: TRBV5-1
CDR3 DNA: TGCGCCAGCAGCCCCAAGACAGGGAACACTGAAGCTTTCTTT
CDR3 protein: CASSPKTGNTEAFF

J gene: TRBJ2-3
clone size: few
D gene: .
V gene: TRBV10-3
CDR3 DNA: TGTGCCATCGAAGACGGGAACACAGATACGCAGTATTTT
CDR3 protein: CAIEDGNTDTQYF

J gene: TRBJ2-1
clone size: .
D gene: TRBD2
V gene: TRBV4-3
CDR3 DNA: TGCGCCAGCAGCCGACGGACTAGCGGGGGTCCTTCCTACAATGAGCAGTTCTTC
CDR3 protein: CASSRRTSGGPSYNEQFF

J gene: TRBJ2-2
clone size: .
D gene: .
V gene: TRBV6-6
CDR3 DNA: TGTGCCAGCAGGGATACTGTCTCTAGCAACACCGGGGAGCTGTTTTTT
CDR3 protein: CASRDTVSSNTGELFF

J gene: TRBJ2-3
clone size: .
D gene: .
V gene: TRBV18
CDR3 DNA: TGTGCCAGCTCACCGGCTACAGGGGATACGCAGTATTTT
CDR3 protein: CASSPATGDTQYF

J gene: TRBJ2-5
clone size: once
D gene: .
V gene: TRBV11-2
CDR3 DNA: TGTGCCAGCAGCTTAGGTAGAGGGGGGGAAAGGAGCGAGACCCAGTACTTC
CDR3 protein: CASSLGRGGERSETQYF

J gene: TRBJ2-1
clone size: .
D gene: TRBD2
V gene: TRBV5-1
CDR3 DNA: TGCGCCAGCAGCTTCCGGGCGGGGGGGAACAATGAGCAGTTCTTC
CDR3 protein: CASSFRAGGNNEQFF

J gene: TRBJ1-4
clone size: once
D gene: .
V gene: TRBV3-1/TRBV3-2
CDR3 DNA: TGTGCCAGCAGCCAAGATTTCCAGACAGGCCGGAGGGAAAAACTGTTTTTT
CDR3 protein: CASSQDFQTGRREKLFF

J gene: TRBJ1-6
clone size: .
D gene: .
V gene: TRBV7-9
CDR3 DNA: TGTGCCAGCAGCTTAGCGGCAGGTGTTAATTCACCCCTCCACTTT
CDR3 protein: CASSLAAGVNSPLHF

J gene: TRBJ2-7
clone size: .
D gene: TRBD1
V gene: TRBV7-9
CDR3 DNA: TGTGCCAGCAGCCCCCCTGGACAGGGACAATACGAGCAGTACTTC
CDR3 protein: CASSPPGQGQYEQYF

J gene: TRBJ1-3
clone size: .
D gene: .
V gene: TRBV19
CDR3 DNA: TGTGCCAGTAGCCAACTGAGCTCTGGAAACACCATATATTTT
CDR3 protein: CASSQLSSGNTIYF

J gene: TRBJ2-6
clone size: .
D gene: .
V gene: TRBV9
CDR3 DNA: TGTGCCAGCAGCGTAGTATTAGGGGCCGGGGCCAACGTCCTGACTTTC
CDR3 protein: CASSVVLGAGANVLTF

J gene: TRBJ2-3
clone size: few
D gene: TRBD2
V gene: TRBV19
CDR3 DNA: TGTGCCAGTAGTGAAACCTCTAGCGGCAGACGTGATACGCAGTATTTT
CDR3 protein: CASSETSSGRRDTQYF

J gene: TRBJ2-2
clone size: .
D gene: .
V gene: TRBV5-4
CDR3 DNA: TGTGCCAGCAGCCCAGCGACAGCCGGGGAGCTGTTTTTT
CDR3 protein: CASSPATAGELFF

J gene: TRBJ1-5
clone size: .
D gene: TRBD1
V gene: TRBV27
CDR3 DNA: TGTGCCAGCAGTCTACAGGGGCTCGCCGATCAGCCCCAGCATTTT
CDR3 protein: CASSLQGLADQPQHF

J gene: TRBJ1-6
clone size: once
D gene: .
V gene: TRBV7-9
CDR3 DNA: TGTGCCAGCGTTAGTCTAGGGGATAATTCACCCCTCCACTTT
CDR3 protein: CASVSLGDNSPLHF

J gene: TRBJ1-1
clone size: .
D gene: .
V gene: TRBV25-1
CDR3 DNA: TGTGCCAGCAGTAGGGGCACTGAAGCTTTCTTT
CDR3 protein: CASSRGTEAFF

J gene: TRBJ2-7
clone size: .
D gene: .
V gene: TRBV5-5
CDR3 DNA: TGTGCCAGCAGCTTCCGGGGTGATGGGGCCTACGAGCAGTACTTC
CDR3 protein: CASSFRGDGAYEQYF

J gene: TRBJ1-4
clone size: .
D gene: .
V gene: TRBV7-8
CDR3 DNA: TGTGCCAGCAGCCCCGACAGGTTTAATGAAAAACTGTTTTTT
CDR3 protein: CASSPDRFNEKLFF

J gene: TRBJ2-7
clone size: .
D gene: .
V gene: TRBV27
CDR3 DNA: TGTGCCAGCAGTTTGACAGGCTCCTACGAGCAGTACTTC
CDR3 protein: CASSLTGSYEQYF

J gene: TRBJ2-3
clone size: .
D gene: TRBD2
V gene: TRBV14
CDR3 DNA: TGTGCCAGCAGCCCCCGGGACTTGGTAGCGGGGAAACGCACAGATACGCAGTATTTT
CDR3 protein: CASSPRDLVAGKRTDTQYF

J gene: TRBJ1-1
clone size: .
D gene: .
V gene: TRBV7-2
CDR3 DNA: TGTGCCAGCAGCCTAGGGGCGGGTTGGACCACTGAAGCTTTCTTT
CDR3 protein: CASSLGAGWTTEAFF

J gene: TRBJ1-2
clone size: .
D gene: .
V gene: TRBV19
CDR3 DNA: TGTGCCAGTAGTGGGGCAGGGAACTATGGCTACACCTTC
CDR3 protein: CASSGAGNYGYTF

J gene: TRBJ1-2
clone size: .
D gene: TRBD1
V gene: TRBV3-1/TRBV3-2
CDR3 DNA: TGTGCCAGCAGCCAAGACACAGGGGGGGACTATGGCTACACCTTC
CDR3 protein: CASSQDTGGDYGYTF

J gene: TRBJ2-1
clone size: .
D gene: .
V gene: TRBV3-1/TRBV3-2
CDR3 DNA: TGTGCCAGCAGCCAAGAATGGGGTAGGGCCAGGGATGATGAGCAGTTCTTC
CDR3 protein: CASSQEWGRARDDEQFF

J gene: TRBJ1-2
clone size: .
D gene: TRBD1
V gene: TRBV7-8
CDR3 DNA: TGTGCCAGCAGCTTAGCAGGGGGCGACTATGGCTACACCTTC
CDR3 protein: CASSLAGGDYGYTF

J gene: TRBJ1-1
clone size: .
D gene: .
V gene: TRBV27
CDR3 DNA: TGTGCCAGCAAATTTCAAGGGGTGGCTGAAGCTTTCTTT
CDR3 protein: CASKFQGVAEAFF

J gene: TRBJ1-5
clone size: few
D gene: .
V gene: TRBV5-1
CDR3 DNA: TGCGCCAGCAGCCCGGGGGGCGGGGGCTATAGCAATCAGCCCCAGCATTTT
CDR3 protein: CASSPGGGGYSNQPQHF

J gene: TRBJ1-6
clone size: .
D gene: TRBD1
V gene: TRBV27
CDR3 DNA: TGTGCCAGCAGTTTAAAGCCCGGCGGACAGGGCAGATCACCCCTCCACTTT
CDR3 protein: CASSLKPGGQGRSPLHF

J gene: TRBJ1-1
clone size: .
D gene: .
V gene: TRBV19
CDR3 DNA: TGTGCCAGTAGTATAGTCGGGGGACGGAGCGAAGCTTTCTTT
CDR3 protein: CASSIVGGRSEAFF

J gene: TRBJ2-2
clone size: .
D gene: TRBD2
V gene: TRBV19
CDR3 DNA: TGTGCCAGTAGTATTTCGTTCCAGGGCCTAGCGGGGGGGCCGGGCACCGGGGAGCTGTTTTTT
CDR3 protein: CASSISFQGLAGGPGTGELFF

J gene: TRBJ2-2
clone size: .
D gene: .
V gene: TRBV12-3/TRBV12-4
CDR3 DNA: TGTGCCAGCAGTGTCGACAGGCCCGGGGAGCTGTTTTTT
CDR3 protein: CASSVDRPGELFF

J gene: TRBJ2-1
clone size: .
D gene: TRBD2
V gene: TRBV19
CDR3 DNA: TGTGCCAGTAGTATAGTGGGGCCCTTGCGGGGGGGCCGCAATGAGCAGTTCTTC
CDR3 protein: CASSIVGPLRGGRNEQFF

J gene: TRBJ2-5
clone size: .
D gene: .
V gene: TRBV5-4
CDR3 DNA: TGTGCCAGCAGCTTCGAGGGATTGGGGACCCAGTACTTC
CDR3 protein: CASSFEGLGTQYF

J gene: TRBJ1-2
clone size: .
D gene: .
V gene: TRBV19
CDR3 DNA: TGTGCCAGTAGTCCCCCGGACAGATCCATTGGCTACACCTTC
CDR3 protein: CASSPPDRSIGYTF

J gene: TRBJ2-2
clone size: .
D gene: TRBD2
V gene: TRBV24-1
CDR3 DNA: TGTGCCACCAGTGACCCCGGGACTAGCGGGAGCACCGGGGAGCTGTTTTTT
CDR3 protein: CATSDPGTSGSTGELFF

J gene: TRBJ2-2
clone size: .
D gene: .
V gene: TRBV21-1
CDR3 DNA: TGTGCCAGCATCAGCCTACAGGGGCCCGGGGGGGAGCTGTTTTTT
CDR3 protein: CASISLQGPGGELFF

J gene: TRBJ1-2
clone size: .
D gene: .
V gene: TRBV10-2
CDR3 DNA: TGCGCCAGCAGTGAGTCCGTGACGGGTTACTATGGCTACACCTTC
CDR3 protein: CASSESVTGYYGYTF

J gene: TRBJ2-7
clone size: .
D gene: TRBD1
V gene: TRBV2
CDR3 DNA: TGTGCCAGCAAAAGGGGACAGGGAACCGAGCAGTACTTC
CDR3 protein: CASKRGQGTEQYF

J gene: TRBJ1-1
clone size: once
D gene: .
V gene: TRBV11-2
CDR3 DNA: TGTGCCAGCAGCTTAGTGGCGGGGACCGGGGGGCTGGGTGAAGCTTTCTTT
CDR3 protein: CASSLVAGTGGLGEAFF

J gene: TRBJ1-2
clone size: few
D gene: TRBD1
V gene: TRBV6-2/TRBV6-3
CDR3 DNA: TGTGCCAGCAGTCCCTCCCCGGGACAGATCTATGGCTACACCTTC
CDR3 protein: CASSPSPGQIYGYTF